Listed below are T cell receptor beta chains from one sample, sequenced in a study of response to subunit inactivated influenza vaccine. TCRdb re-called the RT-PCR reads with MiXCR, one entry per CDR3 protein. The sample yields approximately 170,000 distinct CDR3 sequences, roughly 14% seen once. This specimen consisted of CD8+ T cells sorted from PBMCs, obtained approximately 5 days after vaccination. The receptors shown here come from a man aged 50 to 59 who received an inactivated influenza vaccine. Each CDR3 is given with its conserved first and last residue. Not every row has a clone size; where given, it reads once, few, many or a size class.

clone size: NA; V gene: TRBV20-1; J gene: TRBJ2-1; CDR3 protein: CSATRDVAYNEQFF
clone size: few; V gene: TRBV2; J gene: TRBJ2-7; CDR3 protein: CASGGGGSSYEQYF
clone size: few; V gene: TRBV4-1; J gene: TRBJ2-7; CDR3 protein: CASSEGFTYEQYF
clone size: few; V gene: TRBV4-2; J gene: TRBJ2-3; CDR3 protein: CASSTTSGDSTDTQYF
clone size: few; V gene: TRBV4-2; J gene: TRBJ2-1; CDR3 protein: CASSHPRGELYNEQFF
clone size: many; V gene: TRBV7-9; J gene: TRBJ2-1; CDR3 protein: CASSLGRDEQFF
clone size: NA; V gene: TRBV7-9; J gene: TRBJ2-3; CDR3 protein: CASSSSGITDTQYF
clone size: few; V gene: TRBV7-2; J gene: TRBJ1-5; CDR3 protein: CASSQGPYSNQPQHF
clone size: NA; V gene: TRBV27; J gene: TRBJ2-1; CDR3 protein: CASSWYGGRRYNEQFF
clone size: few; V gene: TRBV12-3/TRBV12-4; J gene: TRBJ2-3; CDR3 protein: CATHGGSTQYF
clone size: NA; V gene: TRBV7-8; J gene: TRBJ2-5; CDR3 protein: CASSWVGRTQETQHF
clone size: NA; V gene: TRBV6-6; J gene: TRBJ2-2; CDR3 protein: CASSRGDTGVLFF
clone size: NA; V gene: TRBV12-3/TRBV12-4; J gene: TRBJ2-5; CDR3 protein: CASTLGGAETQYF
clone size: few; V gene: TRBV6-4; J gene: TRBJ2-2; CDR3 protein: CASSAYGGDTGELFF
clone size: NA; V gene: TRBV7-9; J gene: TRBJ2-1; CDR3 protein: CASSLAPGRFLNEQFF
clone size: few; V gene: TRBV9; J gene: TRBJ2-3; CDR3 protein: CASSASGRAGTDTQYF
clone size: NA; V gene: TRBV14; J gene: TRBJ2-7; CDR3 protein: CASSQRGTPNYEQYF
clone size: few; V gene: TRBV5-5; J gene: TRBJ2-7; CDR3 protein: CASSLSAGAETYEQYF
clone size: NA; V gene: TRBV4-1; J gene: TRBJ2-3; CDR3 protein: CASSQSRTGGTDTQYF
clone size: few; V gene: TRBV24-1; J gene: TRBJ2-7; CDR3 protein: CATSDPYEQYF
clone size: few; V gene: TRBV9; J gene: TRBJ2-1; CDR3 protein: CASSPHSGREYNEQFF
clone size: NA; V gene: TRBV29-1; J gene: TRBJ2-3; CDR3 protein: CSVESGRGASTDTQYF
clone size: few; V gene: TRBV3-1; J gene: TRBJ2-2; CDR3 protein: CASSQDYRDPYTGELFF
clone size: NA; V gene: TRBV27; J gene: TRBJ2-1; CDR3 protein: CASSSGLEQFF
clone size: few; V gene: TRBV5-5; J gene: TRBJ2-3; CDR3 protein: CASSRTGATDTQYF
clone size: NA; V gene: TRBV29-1; J gene: TRBJ1-1; CDR3 protein: CSVELGSVTEAFF
clone size: NA; V gene: TRBV28; J gene: TRBJ2-1; CDR3 protein: CASSLGLAGVFNEQFF
clone size: many; V gene: TRBV6-4; J gene: TRBJ2-3; CDR3 protein: CATAMNRERIITDTQYF
clone size: many; V gene: TRBV29-1; J gene: TRBJ2-2; CDR3 protein: CSVELRTSGNTGELFF
clone size: few; V gene: TRBV27; J gene: TRBJ2-7; CDR3 protein: CASSLSAGVYEQYF
clone size: few; V gene: TRBV20-1; J gene: TRBJ2-7; CDR3 protein: CSASGVREGAYEQYF
clone size: few; V gene: TRBV13; J gene: TRBJ1-2; CDR3 protein: CASSLAGGHQNYGYTF
clone size: NA; V gene: TRBV6-5; J gene: TRBJ2-3; CDR3 protein: CASSYSHTGSTDTQYF
clone size: many; V gene: TRBV12-3/TRBV12-4; J gene: TRBJ2-3; CDR3 protein: CASSLAQNGAGKYF
clone size: NA; V gene: TRBV29-1; J gene: TRBJ2-7; CDR3 protein: CSVAGQGTYEQYF
clone size: few; V gene: TRBV12-3/TRBV12-4; J gene: TRBJ2-5; CDR3 protein: CASSFDGQPETQYF
clone size: NA; V gene: TRBV27; J gene: TRBJ2-3; CDR3 protein: CASSLAPLAGGPTDTQYF
clone size: NA; V gene: TRBV6-5; J gene: TRBJ2-2; CDR3 protein: CASSYYRGAGGELFF
clone size: few; V gene: TRBV9; J gene: TRBJ2-3; CDR3 protein: CASSGRLSTDTQYF
clone size: few; V gene: TRBV7-9; J gene: TRBJ1-5; CDR3 protein: CASSLWGQPQHF
clone size: many; V gene: TRBV12-3/TRBV12-4; J gene: TRBJ2-5; CDR3 protein: CASSYAWPDVYQETQYF
clone size: NA; V gene: TRBV6-1; J gene: TRBJ2-2; CDR3 protein: CASSPGGIAGGTGELFF
clone size: NA; V gene: TRBV10-3; J gene: TRBJ2-7; CDR3 protein: CDISEPSGRAPSYEQYF
clone size: NA; V gene: TRBV27; J gene: TRBJ2-7; CDR3 protein: CASSPGVAGAGEQYF
clone size: NA; V gene: TRBV7-8; J gene: TRBJ1-2; CDR3 protein: CASSLGGTALYGYTF
clone size: few; V gene: TRBV7-9; J gene: TRBJ2-2; CDR3 protein: CASSLRQTNTGELFF
clone size: many; V gene: TRBV7-9; J gene: TRBJ2-7; CDR3 protein: CASSLGGDPYEQYF
clone size: NA; V gene: TRBV20-1; J gene: TRBJ2-7; CDR3 protein: CSASGQATSYEQYF
clone size: NA; V gene: TRBV6-5; J gene: TRBJ2-5; CDR3 protein: CASSYPRGTSGGQETQYF
clone size: NA; V gene: TRBV4-3; J gene: TRBJ2-7; CDR3 protein: CASSQAETSGHEQYF
clone size: NA; V gene: TRBV27; J gene: TRBJ1-2; CDR3 protein: CASSPGQGRDLNYGYTF
clone size: few; V gene: TRBV6-2/TRBV6-3; J gene: TRBJ2-7; CDR3 protein: CASSAPGTGYEQYF
clone size: many; V gene: TRBV12-3/TRBV12-4; J gene: TRBJ2-5; CDR3 protein: CASSPSRETQYF
clone size: few; V gene: TRBV12-3/TRBV12-4; J gene: TRBJ2-1; CDR3 protein: CASSIQRSYNEQFF